Shown below are 31 T cell receptor beta chains from a single sample sequenced in a study of OX40 agonist ivuxolimab in advanced cancers. Some clones are missing from TCRdb's copy, which holds only in-frame ones; the method was immunoSEQ multiplex PCR. The sample lists about 50,000 clones; around 93% were seen once. Here the sequenced sample was CD4+ or CD8+ T cells sorted from blood, taken in a trial of the OX40 agonist ivuxolimab. The receptor source for this set is an adult with an advanced solid tumor such as melanoma, head and neck, liver or kidney cancer.

V gene TRBV4-3 combines with J gene TRBJ1-5; the D gene is possibly TRBD1 (5 bases). The CDR3 extends over 17 amino acids. CDR1 and CDR2 (germline): LGHNA, YSLEER. Trimming cost V 1 base and J 0 bases, with 13 bases left between them. CDR3 in DNA: TGCGCCAGCAGCCAAGCCGTAGGGGTTGGTAGCAATCAGCCCCAGCATTTT. Protein product: CASSQAVGVGSNQPQHF.

The V call is TRBV7-2, the J call TRBJ2-7; D is ambiguous. Germline assignment: CDR1 SGHTA and CDR2 FQGNSA. This CDR3 is 14 amino acids long. V was cut by 0 bases and J by 2 bases, with 8 bases left in between. The CDR3: CASSLAITTYEQYF. Here the CDR3 DNA reads TGTGCCAGCAGCTTAGCTATAACGACCTACGAGCAGTACTTC.

V usage is TRBV6-5 and J usage is TRBJ2-2; TRBD1 agrees at 8 bases. This CDR3 has 14 amino acids. V lost 1 base and J lost 8; bases outside the gene matches: 3. CDR1 and CDR2 from the germline V gene are MNHEY and SVGAGI. The CDR3 nucleotides are TGTGCCAGCAGTTACTGGGACAGGTCAGGGGAGCTGTTTTTT. It specifies CASSYWDRSGELFF.

The chain recombines TRBV27 with TRBJ2-3, with 11 bases that match TRBD2. Germline V gene data show CDR1 as MNHEY and CDR2 as SMNVEV (reference sequence). The length of the CDR3 is 14 residues. Trimming removed 4 bases from V and 6 bases from J; junction bases left unmatched: 3. The CDR3 is CASSWVAGGDTQYF. The CDR3 bases are TGTGCCAGCAGTTGGGTAGCGGGAGGGGATACGCAGTATTTT.

The J gene is TRBJ2-1, the V gene TRBV4-3; 13 nucleotides line up with TRBD2. The V gene's germline CDR1 is LGHNA and CDR2 YSLEER. V lost 2 bases and J lost 7; bases outside the gene matches: 17. The CDR3 is 20 residues long. Written as DNA, the CDR3 is TGCGCCAGCAGCCAATTCGGACTAGCGGGAGAAATTGTTGGGAGAAATGAGCAGTTCTTC. It codes for CASSQFGLAGEIVGRNEQFF.

The J gene is TRBJ1-3, the V gene TRBV4-3; a possible D gene is TRBD1 (5 bases). Trimming took off 4 bases at V and 0 bases at J, with 16 bases between the two ends. Per the germline V gene, CDR1 is LGHNA and CDR2 is YSLEER. The CDR3 runs 17 residues. The DNA for the CDR3 is TGCGCCAGCAGCCCTCGCGTACAGGCGTTCTCTGGAAACACCATATATTTT. Amino acids: CASSPRVQAFSGNTIYF.

The chain uses TRBV6-6 and TRBJ1-4; no clear D. CDR3 length: 14 residues. The V gene's germline CDR1 is MNHNY and CDR2 SVGAGI (reference sequence). V lost 4 bases, J lost 5 bases, and 11 bases lay in between. The CDR3 DNA sequence: TGTGCCAGCAGTTTGAGGGCAGAGAATGAAAAACTGTTTTTT. Translating gives CASSLRAENEKLFF.

This clone showed up just once. The J gene is TRBJ2-1, the V gene TRBV28; the D is unclear. Looked up from germline, CDR1 is MDHEN and CDR2 is SYDVKM. V was clipped by 2 bases and J by 4 bases, with 9 bases between them. This CDR3 is built from 14 residues. The CDR3 reads CASSLHHGYNEQFF. The CDR3 nucleotides read TGTGCCAGCAGTTTACACCATGGGTACAATGAGCAGTTCTTC.

This clone was detected only once. CDR3 amino acids: CASSTRTSAKKETQYF. The CDR3, as DNA: TGTGCCAGCAGCACGCGGACTAGCGCCAAGAAAGAGACCCAGTACTTC. The chain joins TRBV13 to TRBJ2-5, with 9 bases fitting TRBD2. From germline, CDR1 is PRHDT and CDR2 FYEKMQ (reference sequence). Unmatched junction bases numbered 10, after V lost 5 bases and J lost 3 bases. The CDR3 is made up of 16 amino acids.

The chain is built from TRBV7-8 and TRBJ2-1, with 9 bases identical to TRBD2. Per the germline V gene, CDR1 is SGHVS and CDR2 is FQNEAQ. V lost 3 bases, J lost 8 bases, and 5 bases stayed unmatched. This CDR3 is 14 amino acids long. CDR3 amino acids: CASSFGGLADEQFF. DNA for the CDR3: TGTGCCAGCAGCTTTGGGGGACTAGCCGATGAGCAGTTCTTC.

The V and J genes are TRBV9 and TRBJ2-7; 9 positions agree with TRBD1. The CDR3 length is 15 residues. The junction had 6 bases not matched to a gene; V was cut back by 3 bases and J by 2 bases. Germline-derived CDR1 and CDR2 are SGDLS and YYNGEE. The chain's CDR3 is CASSASGTGTYEQYF. CDR3 bases: TGTGCCAGCAGCGCCTCCGGGACAGGGACCTACGAGCAGTACTTC.

The V gene is TRBV7-8, the J gene TRBJ2-3; TRBD2 agrees at 7 bases. The germline V gene has CDR1 SGHVS and CDR2 FQNEAQ. The CDR3 covers 18 residues. V lost 5 bases to trimming and J lost 2 bases; unmatched junction nucleotides: 16. The DNA for the CDR3 is TGTGCCAGCAGCGGGGGGGAAAGTCGGCTAGCCGCCACAGATACGCAGTATTTT. This encodes CASSGGESRLAATDTQYF.

The J gene is TRBJ1-3, the V gene TRBV13, with 10 bases identical to TRBD1. The length of the CDR3 is 17 residues. With V trimmed by 3 bases and J by 4 bases, 9 bases remained unmatched. CDR1 PRHDT and CDR2 FYEKMQ come from the germline V gene (reference sequence). Here the CDR3 reads CASSLKGQTGGGNTIYF. CDR3 DNA: TGTGCCAGCAGCTTGAAGGGGCAGACAGGGGGCGGAAACACCATATATTTT.

The chain has TRBV27 and TRBJ2-7; no definite D call. Germline V gene sequence: CDR1 MNHEY, CDR2 SMNVEV (reference sequence). This CDR3 region has 15 residues. V lost 2 bases and J 2 bases, leaving 13 bases between the germline ends. CDR3 residues: CASSLGTVPAYEQYF. As DNA, the CDR3 is TGTGCCAGCAGTTTAGGCACCGTCCCAGCCTACGAGCAGTACTTC.

The V gene is TRBV7-9, the J gene TRBJ2-3; D not certain. Per germline, CDR1 SEHNR and CDR2 FQNEAQ (reference sequence). V was pared by 5 bases and J by 6 bases, with 18 bases between. The CDR3 consists of 15 residues. The CDR3 protein is CASSGRVPSVDTQYF. CDR3 sequence (DNA): TGTGCCAGCAGCGGCCGGGTCCCAAGCGTTGATACGCAGTATTTT.

The chain joins TRBV9 to TRBJ2-2; D gene ambiguous. Per the germline V gene, CDR1 is SGDLS and CDR2 is YYNGEE. The CDR3 sequence is 15 residues long. Trimming removed 3 bases from V and 4 bases from J, with 13 bases in between. The CDR3 region is CASSETGGGTGELFF. Here the CDR3 DNA reads TGTGCCAGCAGCGAAACCGGTGGCGGCACCGGGGAGCTGTTTTTT.

The chain is built from TRBV7-6 and TRBJ2-7, with TRBD1 matching over 7 bases. This CDR3 has 13 residues. Germline CDR1 reads SGHVS; CDR2 reads FNYEAQ. V lost 5 bases and J lost 5; bases outside the gene matches: 6. CDR3 amino acids: CASSPDREHEQYF. DNA for the CDR3: TGTGCCAGCAGCCCCGACAGGGAACACGAGCAGTACTTC.

CDR3 sequence: CSGGTGIYEQYF. The CDR3 DNA follows: TGCAGCGGCGGAACAGGGATATACGAGCAGTACTTC. The chain uses TRBV29-1 and TRBJ2-7, with D perhaps matching TRBD1 (6 bases). V lost 7 bases and J 4 bases, leaving 14 bases between the germline ends. The CDR3 extends over 12 amino acids. Germline loops: CDR1 SQVTM, CDR2 ANQGSEA.

The genes are TRBV2 and TRBJ1-2; possibly TRBD1 for D (5 bases). V was cut by 1 base and J by 2 bases, with 11 bases left in between. The germline V gene encodes CDR1 SNHLY and CDR2 FYNNEI. There are 15 residues in the CDR3. The CDR3 protein is CASSEGEGENYGYTF. CDR3 in DNA: TGTGCCAGCAGTGAAGGGGAAGGGGAGAACTATGGCTACACCTTC.

The J gene is TRBJ2-7, the V gene TRBV6-5; 9 bases agree with TRBD2. The J segment lost 0 bases and the V segment lost 0 bases, leaving 0 bases of the junction unmatched. The CDR3 is made up of 15 amino acids. Germline V CDR1 and CDR2: MNHEY, SVGAGI. The CDR3 loop is CASSYSSGSSYEQYF. CDR3 nucleotide sequence: TGTGCCAGCAGTTACTCTAGCGGGAGCTCCTACGAGCAGTACTTC.

The V and J genes are TRBV6-5 and TRBJ1-1; no clear D. V was trimmed by 1 base and J by 3 bases, leaving 12 bases between them. Germline CDR1 is MNHEY and CDR2 is SVGAGI. The CDR3 extends over 15 amino acids. The CDR3 spells CASSYFEGMDTEAFF. CDR3 DNA sequence: TGTGCCAGCAGTTACTTCGAGGGTATGGACACTGAAGCTTTCTTT.

V usage is TRBV7-6 and J usage is TRBJ2-6; D may correspond to TRBD1 or TRBD2 (5 bases each). Trimming shortened V by 5 bases and J by 4 bases, and 15 bases separated the two germline ends. The germline CDR1 and CDR2 sequences are SGHVS and FNYEAQ. The CDR3 totals 16 residues. The CDR3 DNA reads as TGTGCCAGCAGCACCCGGGACCCGCGGGGGGCCAACGTCCTGACTTTC. It codes for CASSTRDPRGANVLTF.

The CDR3, as DNA: TGTGCCAGCAGCTTAGCAGAGATGGGGGTTCAAGAGACCCAGTACTTC. It translates to CASSLAEMGVQETQYF. The V call is TRBV7-8, the J call TRBJ2-5; tentatively, D is TRBD1 or TRBD2 (5 bases each). V was clipped by 0 bases and J by 2 bases, with 13 bases between them. The CDR3 spans 16 residues. Germline CDR1 is SGHVS and CDR2 is FQNEAQ.

The rearrangement joins TRBV28 to TRBJ1-2; D perhaps matches TRBD1 (5 bases). Germline-derived CDR1 and CDR2 are MDHEN and SYDVKM. The CDR3 extends over 15 amino acids. Trimming shortened V by 4 bases and J by 2 bases, and 14 bases separated the two germline ends. Written as DNA, the CDR3 is TGTGCCAGCAGTTCTGTAGGGGAGGAAAACTATGGCTACACCTTC. Translation gives CASSSVGEENYGYTF.

The chain joins TRBV9 to TRBJ2-2; TRBD2 is a possible D gene (6 bases). Trimming cost V 4 bases and J 2 bases, with 15 bases left between them. The CDR3 is 16 residues long. Germline values: CDR1 SGDLS, CDR2 YYNGEE. In nucleotides, the CDR3 is TGTGCCAGCAGCCACTCCCGGGACTTTAACACCGGGGAGCTGTTTTTT. Its translation: CASSHSRDFNTGELFF.

Many counts were recorded for this clone. V gene TRBV19 combines with J gene TRBJ2-7; D is unresolved. Germline values: CDR1 LNHDA, CDR2 SQIVND (reference sequence). The CDR3 covers 13 residues. V was trimmed by 5 bases and J by 2 bases, leaving 10 bases between them. The CDR3 bases are TGTGCCAGTAGTCTCTCTGTTACCTACGAGCAGTACTTC. The encoded protein is CASSLSVTYEQYF.

The J gene is TRBJ2-2, the V gene TRBV7-9; 9 bases map to TRBD2. The germline CDR1 and CDR2 sequences are SEHNR and FQNEAQ (reference sequence). The trim removed 3 bases at V and 0 bases at J, leaving 8 bases unmatched. The CDR3 totals 18 residues. Here the CDR3 reads CASSLESGRRTNTGELFF. The DNA for the CDR3 is TGTGCCAGCAGCTTGGAAAGCGGGAGGCGCACGAACACCGGGGAGCTGTTTTTT.

The CDR3: CASSVARNFQETQYF. CDR3 bases: TGTGCCAGCAGCGTAGCTAGGAACTTTCAGGAGACCCAGTACTTC. This chain joins TRBV9 and TRBJ2-5; D gene ambiguous. The V and J ends lost 0 bases and 5 bases respectively, with 14 bases between them. Germline lookup yields CDR1 SGDLS and CDR2 YYNGEE. This CDR3 has 15 residues.

This clone came up once. The gene calls are TRBV5-1 and TRBJ2-2; D is unclear. The CDR3 spans 14 residues. V was clipped by 2 bases and J by 5 bases, with 10 bases between them. The germline CDR1 and CDR2 sequences are SGHRS and YFSETQ. CDR3 loop: CASSFQHLTGELFF. CDR3 nucleotides: TGCGCCAGCAGCTTCCAACATTTGACCGGGGAGCTGTTTTTT. Combining the CDR3 with reference TRBV5-1 and TRBJ2-2 gives the whole variable domain KAGVTQTPRYLIKTRGQQVTLSCSPISGHRSVSWYQQTPGQGLQFLFEYFSETQRNKGNFPGRFSGRQFSNSRSEMNVSTLELGDSALYLCASSFQHLTGELFFGEGSRLTVL.

The chain couples TRBV7-9 to TRBJ2-7; TRBD2 might be the D (5 bases). This CDR3 comprises 13 residues. Germline loops: CDR1 SEHNR, CDR2 FQNEAQ (reference sequence). Trimming removed 2 bases from V and 5 bases from J, with 10 bases in between. CDR3 residues: CASSLTGLDEQYF. The CDR3 DNA reads as TGTGCCAGCAGCTTAACGGGGTTAGACGAGCAGTACTTC.

This chain connects TRBV11-2 to TRBJ2-7, with 7 bases aligning to TRBD1. Trimming cost V 3 bases and J 2 bases; bases outside gene matches: 7. Per germline, CDR1 SGHAT and CDR2 FQNNGV. The CDR3 sequence is 15 residues long. CDR3 nucleotide sequence: TGTGCCAGCAGCTTGGGTCCGGGACAGACCTACGAGCAGTACTTC. The encoded protein is CASSLGPGQTYEQYF. The whole variable domain, remainder taken from reference TRBV11-2 and TRBJ2-7, is EAGVAQSPRYKIIEKRQSVAFWCNPISGHATLYWYQQILGQGPKLLIQFQNNGVVDDSQLPKDRFSAERLKGVDSTLKIQPAKLEDSAVYLCASSLGPGQTYEQYFGPGTRLTVT.